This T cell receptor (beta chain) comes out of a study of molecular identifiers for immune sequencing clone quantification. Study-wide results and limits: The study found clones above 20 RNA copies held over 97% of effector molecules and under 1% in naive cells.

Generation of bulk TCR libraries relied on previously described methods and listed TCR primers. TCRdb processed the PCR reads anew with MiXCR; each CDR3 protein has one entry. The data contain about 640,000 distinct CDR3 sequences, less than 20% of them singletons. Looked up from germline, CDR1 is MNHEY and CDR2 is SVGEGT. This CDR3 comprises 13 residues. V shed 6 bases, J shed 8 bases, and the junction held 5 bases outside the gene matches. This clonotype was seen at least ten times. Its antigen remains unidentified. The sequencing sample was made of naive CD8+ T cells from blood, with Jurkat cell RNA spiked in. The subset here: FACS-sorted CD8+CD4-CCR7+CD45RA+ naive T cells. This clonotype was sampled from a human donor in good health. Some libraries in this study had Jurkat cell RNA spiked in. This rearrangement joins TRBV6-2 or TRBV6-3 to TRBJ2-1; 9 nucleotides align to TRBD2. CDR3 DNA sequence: TGTGCCAGCAGCGTTAGCGGGGGTTATGAGCAGTTCTTC. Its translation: CASSVSGGYEQFF.